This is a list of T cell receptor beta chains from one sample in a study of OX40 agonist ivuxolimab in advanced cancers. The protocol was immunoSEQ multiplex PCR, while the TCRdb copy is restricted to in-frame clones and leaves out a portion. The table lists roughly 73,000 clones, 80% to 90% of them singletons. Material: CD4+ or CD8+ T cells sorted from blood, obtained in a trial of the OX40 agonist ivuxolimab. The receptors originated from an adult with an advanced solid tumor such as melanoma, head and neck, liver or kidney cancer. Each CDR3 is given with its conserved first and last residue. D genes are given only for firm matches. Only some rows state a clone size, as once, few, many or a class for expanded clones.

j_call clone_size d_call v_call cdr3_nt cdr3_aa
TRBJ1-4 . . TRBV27 TGTGCCAGCAGATCCCATGGCAGCTATGAAAAACTGTTTTTT CASRSHGSYEKLFF
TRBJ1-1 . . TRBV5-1 TGCGCCAGCAGCTTGGTCCCAGGACAGACTGAAGCTTTCTTT CASSLVPGQTEAFF
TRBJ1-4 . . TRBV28 TGTGCCAGCAGCTCCACCGTCGGAGAAAAACTGTTTTTT CASSSTVGEKLFF
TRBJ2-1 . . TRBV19 TGTGCCAGTAGTGTAGGGTCTCGCAATGAGCAGTTCTTC CASSVGSRNEQFF
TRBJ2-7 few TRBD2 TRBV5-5 TGTGCCAGCAGCTTAGGTTTCCAGCGGGGGCCACGATTGGGCTACGAGCAGTACTTC CASSLGFQRGPRLGYEQYF
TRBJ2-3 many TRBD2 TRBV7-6 TGTGCCAGCAGCTTAGTGCGGGGGAGGACAGATACGCAGTATTTT CASSLVRGRTDTQYF
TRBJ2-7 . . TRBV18 TGTGCCAGCTCACCAGGCAGGGACTCCTACGAGCAGTACTTC CASSPGRDSYEQYF
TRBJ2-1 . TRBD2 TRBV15 TGTGCCACCAGGAGACTAGCGGGGGACGATGAGCAGTTCTTC CATRRLAGDDEQFF
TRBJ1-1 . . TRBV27 TGTGCCAGCAGCCGAGGCACTGAAGCTTTCTTT CASSRGTEAFF
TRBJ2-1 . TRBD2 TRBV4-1 TGCGCCAGCAGCCAAGGACTAGCGGGGGATTGGCAGTTCTTC CASSQGLAGDWQFF
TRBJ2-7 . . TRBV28 TGTGCCAGCAGCCCCCACGTGGGGGGGGGCCGAAACGAGCAGTACTTC CASSPHVGGGRNEQYF
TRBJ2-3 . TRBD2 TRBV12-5 TGTGCTAGTGGTTTGGGCGGCGGGGGGACAGATACGCAGTATTTT CASGLGGGGTDTQYF
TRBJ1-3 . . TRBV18 TGTGCCAGCTCTTCTGGCCCCCTGAGCTCTGGAAACACCATATATTTT CASSSGPLSSGNTIYF
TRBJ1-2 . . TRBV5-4 TGTGCCAGCAGCGCGCCAGGGAGTTCTAACTATGGCTACACCTTC CASSAPGSSNYGYTF
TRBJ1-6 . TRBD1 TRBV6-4 TGTGCCAGCAGTGACTCACGGGGACAGGGTTATTCACCCCTCCACTTT CASSDSRGQGYSPLHF
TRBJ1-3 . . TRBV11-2 TGTGCCAGCAGCCTAGCCAGCTCTGGAAACACCATATATTTT CASSLASSGNTIYF
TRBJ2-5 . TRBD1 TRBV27 TGTGCCAGCAGTTTAGGGACAGGGAGGGAGACCCAGTACTTC CASSLGTGRETQYF
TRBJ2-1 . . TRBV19 TGTGCCAGTAGTATACCCCTCTGGTACAATGAGCAGTTCTTC CASSIPLWYNEQFF
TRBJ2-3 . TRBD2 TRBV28 TGTGCCAGCAGTTTCGCGGCGGGGGGTATTTCGCAGTATTTT CASSFAAGGISQYF
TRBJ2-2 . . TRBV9 TGTGCCAGCAGCGTAGTCGGGGAGGCCGGGGAGCTGTTTTTT CASSVVGEAGELFF
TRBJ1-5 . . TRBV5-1 TGCGCCAGCAGCTTGGGTGGGGGGAACCAGCCCCAGCATTTT CASSLGGGNQPQHF
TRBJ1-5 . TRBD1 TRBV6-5 TGTGCCAGCACCGAAGGACAGGGGGGCAATCAGCCCCAGCATTTT CASTEGQGGNQPQHF
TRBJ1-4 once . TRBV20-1 TGCAGTGCTGGGGAAAAACTGTTTTTT CSAGEKLFF
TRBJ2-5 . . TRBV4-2 TGTGCCAGCAGCCAAGGCGGAACCGTCCAAGAGACCCAGTACTTC CASSQGGTVQETQYF
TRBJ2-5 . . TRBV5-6 TGTGCCAGCAGCTTGATCGCCACAGCGCGGACCCAGTACTTC CASSLIATARTQYF
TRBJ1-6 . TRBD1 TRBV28 TGTGCCAGCAGTCGACCCCAGGGGGCCTATAATTCACCCCTCCACTTT CASSRPQGAYNSPLHF
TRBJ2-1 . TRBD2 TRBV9 TGTGCCAGCAGCCCGCCAGAGGGACTAGTCTCCAATGAGCAGTTCTTC CASSPPEGLVSNEQFF
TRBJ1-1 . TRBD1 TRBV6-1 TGTGCCAGCAGTGAAGGACAGGGGCCTAGTATAACTTTCTTT CASSEGQGPSITFF
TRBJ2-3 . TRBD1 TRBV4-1 TGCGCCAGCAGCCAAGATGGGCCAGGGGGTGTCGATACGCAGTATTTT CASSQDGPGGVDTQYF
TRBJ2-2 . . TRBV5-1 TGCGCCAGTGCTCCGGGGTCCAGTCCCGGGGAGCTGTTTTTT CASAPGSSPGELFF
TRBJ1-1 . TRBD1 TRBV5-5 TGTGCCAGCAGCTTGGAGGGACAGGGACCTCTCTCTGAAGCTTTCTTT CASSLEGQGPLSEAFF
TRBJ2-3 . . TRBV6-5 TGTGCCAGCAGGGACTTCAGTATGGCAGATACGCAGTATTTT CASRDFSMADTQYF
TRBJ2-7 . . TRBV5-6 TGTGCCAGCAGCCCCCGTCCAGGCCAAACCTACGAGCAGTACTTC CASSPRPGQTYEQYF
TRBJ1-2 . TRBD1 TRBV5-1 TGCGCCAGCAGCGCCCCGGGACAGAGAGTTGGCTACACCTTC CASSAPGQRVGYTF
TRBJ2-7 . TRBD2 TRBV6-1 TGTGCCAGCAGCGTCTCAGGGAGGGACGAGCAGTACTTC CASSVSGRDEQYF
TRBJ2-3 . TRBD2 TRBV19 TGTGCCAGTAGTCTCCGGGGGGGCCCTACGCAGTATTTT CASSLRGGPTQYF
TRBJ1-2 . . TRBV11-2 TGTGCCAGCAGCTTAGAGCGGAATGGCTACACCTTC CASSLERNGYTF
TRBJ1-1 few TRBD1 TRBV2 TGTGCCAGCAGTGAAGCGCGGACAGGGCCCGCTGAAGCTTTCTTT CASSEARTGPAEAFF
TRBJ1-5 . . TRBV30 TGTGCCTGGAGTAACCAGGGAGGCGGCAATCAGCCCCAGCATTTT CAWSNQGGGNQPQHF
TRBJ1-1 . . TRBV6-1 TGTGCCAGCAGTGAAGAACCAGGACCGAACACTGAAGCTTTCTTT CASSEEPGPNTEAFF
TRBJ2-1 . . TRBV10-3 TGTGCCATCAGTGATCGCGGGGTCTCCTACAATGAGCAGTTCTTC CAISDRGVSYNEQFF
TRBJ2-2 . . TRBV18 TGTGCCAGCTCACCACCGAGAACAGACGGTGGCGGGGAGCTGTTTTTT CASSPPRTDGGGELFF
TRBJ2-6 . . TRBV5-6 TGTGCCAGCAGCCCCAAGGGCAGGGGAGTCTCTGGGGCCAACGTCCTGACTTTC CASSPKGRGVSGANVLTF
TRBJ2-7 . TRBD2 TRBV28 TGTGCCAGCCTTGGGGGGGGTCTCTACGAGCAGTACTTC CASLGGGLYEQYF
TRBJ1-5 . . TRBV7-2 TGTGCCAGCAGCTTAGAGGGATTGAGGGGAGAAGGCAATCAGCCCCAGCATTTT CASSLEGLRGEGNQPQHF
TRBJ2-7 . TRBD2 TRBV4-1 TGCGCCAGCAGCCAAGAAGGCAGCGGGGTCTACGAGCAGTACTTC CASSQEGSGVYEQYF
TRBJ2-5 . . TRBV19 TGTGCCAGTAGTATAGGGACTCAGGGGCAAGAGACCCAGTACTTC CASSIGTQGQETQYF
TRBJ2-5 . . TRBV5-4 TGTGCCAGCAGCCCCTCGATGACTAGTCCGGGGACCCAGTACTTC CASSPSMTSPGTQYF
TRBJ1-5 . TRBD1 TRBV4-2 TGTGCCAGCAGCCCAACAGGGGGCAATCAGCCCCAGCATTTT CASSPTGGNQPQHF
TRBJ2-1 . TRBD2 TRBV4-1 TGCGCCAGCAGCCGATCGACTAGCAGCTCCTACAATGAGCAGTTCTTC CASSRSTSSSYNEQFF
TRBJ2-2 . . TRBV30 TGTGCCTGGAGTTTTCTGTTTAACACCGGGGAGCTGTTTTTT CAWSFLFNTGELFF
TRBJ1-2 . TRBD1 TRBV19 TGTGCCAGTTCTACCGGGACAGGGGGTGTTGGCTATGGCTACACCTTC CASSTGTGGVGYGYTF
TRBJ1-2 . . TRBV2 TGTGCCAGCAGTGGACGGCTTAACTATGGCTACACCTTC CASSGRLNYGYTF